This TCR beta chain is drawn from a study of tumor-infiltrating lymphocytes in glioblastoma multiforme. In regard to this clonotype: The antigen is unknown.

Study observations and caveats: No surface-marker sorting into functional T cell subtypes was done. The TCR and somatic mutation analysis included just one glioblastoma patient.

Three nested ARM-PCR rounds with V-beta and C-beta primers built TCRB libraries. TCRB cDNA was made from around 0.47 ug total RNA. Unique molecular identifiers were not described for the libraries. TCRdb fed the multiplex PCR reads into MiXCR, producing one record per CDR3 protein. This table holds 10,000 to 15,000 distinct CDR3 sequences, roughly 64% found once. The sequencing sample was made of brain tumor tissue. This TCR derives from a male donor with glioblastoma.

CDR3 bases: TGTGCCAGCAGGCAGGGGGGAGGTGATAACAAACTGTTTTTT. Amino acids: CASRQGGGDNKLFF. This rearrangement joins TRBV6-5 to TRBJ1-4, with TRBD1 identical over 7 bases. This CDR3 spans 14 amino acids. Germline loops: CDR1 MNHEY, CDR2 SVGAGI. The V segment lost 6 bases and the J segment 11 bases; nucleotides outside the gene matches: 12.